One and the same sample provided the 4 T cell receptor beta chains below, sequenced in a study of blood T cells in healthy people across ages. It was with a sample-barcoded 5' primer and a J-beta primer mix that a second PCR of about 7 to 12 cycles was run. From the 5' RACE reads, TCRdb called clonotypes with MiXCR, one entry per CDR3 protein. Of 1,500,000 or so distinct CDR3 sequences listed, 42% are singletons. Sequencing was done on a sample of blood. These receptor sequences come from a woman between 18 and 29 years old in good health.

The rearrangement links TRBV4-1 to TRBJ1-2, with D tentatively TRBD1 (5 bases). There are 17 residues in the CDR3. The V and J ends lost 6 bases and 2 bases respectively, with 22 bases between them. The germline CDR1 and CDR2 sequences are MGHRA and YSYEKL. The DNA for the CDR3 is TGCGCCAGCAGATACGTACTCCGGGGCAGAAGCAACTATGGCTACACCTTC. It yields the protein CASRYVLRGRSNYGYTF.

The chain has TRBV21-1 and TRBJ1-1. TRBV21-1 is flagged as a pseudogene. This CDR3 is 12 amino acids long. The CDR3 reads CASSPEHTEAFF. The CDR3 nucleotides are TGTGCCAGCAGCCCGGAGCACACTGAAGCTTTCTTT.

In the case of this clonotype: This may arise from a read error, as a much more abundant clone is one base away. This sequence joins TRBV4-3 and TRBJ2-5, with D possibly being TRBD1 (6 bases). The DNA end is a closer match to TRBJ2-7, so the J assignment may be wrong. Germline CDR1 and CDR2: LGHNA and YSLEER. This CDR3 is 13 amino acids long. This CDR3 is CVSSQTGISEQYF. The CDR3 region has the DNA TGCGTCAGCAGCCAAACAGGGATCAGCGAGCAGTACTTC.

The table lists this clonotype with a few counts. V usage is TRBV6-6 and J usage is TRBJ2-7, with a weak D call TRBD1 (6 bases). Germline assignment: CDR1 MNHNY and CDR2 SVGAGI (reference sequence). CDR3 length: 16 residues. The germline V and J ends were trimmed by 5 bases and 0 bases, with 17 bases remaining between them. The CDR3 loop is CASSASGTRDSYEQYF. The CDR3 DNA sequence: TGTGCCAGCAGTGCCTCCGGGACAAGGGACTCCTACGAGCAGTACTTC.